One sample yielded the 15 T cell receptor beta chains listed below, sequenced in a study of blood T cell repertoires in COVID-19. Some clones are missing from TCRdb's copy, which holds only in-frame ones; the method was immunoSEQ multiplex PCR. The sample carries tens of thousands of clones, about 91% recorded once. Sequencing was performed on peripheral blood. The source of these receptors is a man aged 50 or older with active COVID-19.

J is TRBJ2-7 and V is TRBV7-2; D not certain. Germline V gene data show CDR1 as SGHTA and CDR2 as FQGNSA. CDR3 length: 12 amino acids. V was pared by 3 bases and J by 4 bases, with 7 bases between. Here the CDR3 reads CASSFVGYEQYF. For the CDR3, the DNA is TGTGCCAGCAGCTTCGTCGGGTACGAGCAGTACTTC.

The rearrangement links TRBV30 to TRBJ1-5; TRBD1 matches at 7 bases. Germline CDR1 reads GTSNPN; CDR2 reads SVGIG (reference sequence). Trimming at V came to 1 base and at J to 6 bases, leaving 3 bases not matched to a gene. There are 13 residues in the CDR3. Here the CDR3 DNA reads TGTGCCTGGAGTGACCAGGGGGGTCAGCCCCAGCATTTT. It is translated as CAWSDQGGQPQHF.

The chain has TRBV15 and TRBJ2-7; 7 bases agree with TRBD1. Per the germline V gene, CDR1 is LNHNV and CDR2 is YYDKDF (reference sequence). The V gene end was trimmed by 0 bases and the J gene end by 6 bases; junction bases not matched to a gene: 5. This CDR3 comprises 14 residues. Here the CDR3 reads CATSRDRGRVEQYF. The CDR3, as DNA: TGTGCCACCAGCAGAGATAGGGGGCGCGTCGAGCAGTACTTC.

The J gene is TRBJ1-5, the V gene TRBV27; D unresolved. The germline V and J ends were trimmed by 6 bases and 0 bases, with 15 bases remaining between them. Germline V lookup: CDR1 MNHEY, CDR2 SMNVEV (reference sequence). The CDR3 is made up of 16 amino acids. The CDR3 protein is CASRGRTLYSNQPQHF. The DNA for the CDR3 is TGTGCCAGCAGAGGGAGGACCCTATATAGCAATCAGCCCCAGCATTTT.

Only one count was recorded for this clone. This rearrangement joins TRBV10-2 to TRBJ2-2, with a weak D call TRBD2 (6 bases). Looked up from germline, CDR1 is WSHSY and CDR2 is SAAADI. The V end was cut by 8 bases, the J end by 5 bases, with 15 bases between. This CDR3 comprises 14 residues. The CDR3: CASRDSVLTGELFF. As DNA, the CDR3 is TGCGCCAGCCGGGACTCCGTGCTTACCGGGGAGCTGTTTTTT.

The gene calls are TRBV6-5 and TRBJ2-5, with a tentative D call TRBD1 (5 bases). The J call could be wrong; TRBJ2-7 is a better fit for the DNA end. CDR1 MNHEY and CDR2 SVGAGI come from the germline V gene. The CDR3 runs to 13 residues. The CDR3 here is CASSYGRAYEQYF. The CDR3 DNA reads TGTGCCAGCAGTTACGGCAGGGCCTACGAGCAGTACTTC.

This clone was observed once. The CDR3 is CAWTSGGWIEQFF. DNA of the CDR3: TGTGCCTGGACTAGCGGGGGGTGGATTGAGCAGTTCTTC. This chain uses TRBV19 with TRBJ2-1, with 14 bases aligning to TRBD2. CDR3 length: 13 residues. Per the germline V gene, CDR1 is LNHDA and CDR2 is SQIVND (reference sequence). With 11 bases clipped from V and 9 bases from J, the junction kept 6 bases outside the gene matches.

This sequence joins TRBV6-2 or TRBV6-3 and TRBJ2-7; D might be TRBD1 (5 bases). V lost 6 bases and J 0 bases, leaving 12 bases between the germline ends. Germline V gene lookup returns CDR1 MNHEY and CDR2 SVGEGT. CDR3 size: 14 residues. CDR3 in amino acids: CASSLKGFSYEQYF. As DNA, the CDR3 is TGTGCCAGCAGCCTTAAGGGGTTCTCCTACGAGCAGTACTTC.

This clone showed up just once. The chain is built from TRBV7-2 and TRBJ2-7; TRBD1 aligns across 8 bases. This CDR3 is 15 amino acids long. The germline CDR1 and CDR2 sequences are SGHTA and FQGNSA. The V gene end was trimmed by 1 base and the J gene end by 4 bases; junction bases not matched to a gene: 6. CDR3 bases: TGTGCCAGCAGCTTAGTCCAGGGGGCGTTGTACGAGCAGTACTTC. Protein sequence: CASSLVQGALYEQYF.

The J gene is TRBJ1-6, the V gene TRBV28, with a tentative D call TRBD1 (6 bases). CDR1 is MDHEN and CDR2 is SYDVKM in the germline V gene. The V and J ends lost 3 bases and 2 bases respectively, with 32 bases between them. The CDR3 extends over 23 amino acids. The DNA for the CDR3 is TGTGCCAGCAGTTTCGTCCCCAAACTCAATGCTCGATATCGACAGGCCTATAATTCACCCCTCCACTTT. It codes for CASSFVPKLNARYRQAYNSPLHF.

The V call is TRBV6-1, the J call TRBJ1-5; D call uncertain. The CDR3 consists of 16 residues. Trimming removed 4 bases at V and 2 bases at J, with 15 bases between. Germline V lookup: CDR1 MNHNS, CDR2 SASEGT. CDR3 DNA sequence: TGTGCCAGCAGTGCGCGTCGGTTCTCGGGCAATCAGCCCCAGCATTTT. Translated, it gives CASSARRFSGNQPQHF.

This clone was detected only once. The chain joins TRBV2 to TRBJ2-5, with a weak D call TRBD2 (6 bases). This CDR3 comprises 15 residues. The V gene lost 4 bases and the J gene lost 2 bases, with 14 bases spanning the gap. The germline V gene has CDR1 SNHLY and CDR2 FYNNEI. CDR3 sequence: CASSGETGEQETQYF. CDR3 nucleotide sequence: TGTGCCAGCAGTGGAGAGACGGGAGAGCAAGAGACCCAGTACTTC.

This clone was counted a single time. The J gene is TRBJ1-2, the V gene TRBV12-5; maybe TRBD1 (5 bases). Trimming stripped 1 base from V and 5 bases from J, with 14 bases between. The CDR3 loop spans 15 amino acids. Per the germline V gene, CDR1 is LGHNT and CDR2 is FRNRAP. This CDR3 is CASGLEPGLGYGYTF. In DNA, the CDR3 is TGTGCTAGTGGTTTGGAGCCGGGACTGGGATATGGCTACACCTTC. The full variable domain, with the rest looked up from reference TRBV12-5 and TRBJ1-2, is DARVTQTPRHKVTEMGQEVTMRCQPILGHNTVFWYRQTMMQGLELLAYFRNRAPLDDSGMPKDRFSAEMPDATLATLKIQPSEPRDSAVYFCASGLEPGLGYGYTFGSGTRLTVV.

The chain has TRBV5-1 and TRBJ2-5; 9 bases align to TRBD1. The CDR3 contains 14 residues. The V gene end was trimmed by 4 bases and the J gene end by 6 bases; junction bases not matched to a gene: 7. In germline, CDR1 is SGHRS, CDR2 YFSETQ. CDR3 DNA sequence: TGCGCCAGCAGCCCGGACAGGGGATGGCAGACCCAGTACTTC. This translates into CASSPDRGWQTQYF. Together with reference TRBV5-1 and TRBJ2-5, the CDR3 gives the full variable domain: KAGVTQTPRYLIKTRGQQVTLSCSPISGHRSVSWYQQTPGQGLQFLFEYFSETQRNKGNFPGRFSGRQFSNSRSEMNVSTLELGDSALYLCASSPDRGWQTQYFGPGTRLLVL.

V and J are TRBV5-4 and TRBJ2-1, with 7 bases matching TRBD2. The CDR3 length is 15 residues. V lost 2 bases and J lost 7; bases outside the gene matches: 9. CDR1 SGHNT and CDR2 YYREEE come from the germline V gene (reference sequence). The CDR3 region is CASSLRLAQRNEQFF. In DNA, the CDR3 is TGTGCCAGCAGCTTAAGACTAGCTCAGAGGAATGAGCAGTTCTTC. The variable domain in full, completed from reference TRBV5-4 and TRBJ2-1, reads ETGVTQSPTHLIKTRGQQVTLRCSSQSGHNTVSWYQQALGQGPQFIFQYYREEENGRGNFPPRFSGLQFPNYSSELNVNALELDDSALYLCASSLRLAQRNEQFFGPGTRLTVL.